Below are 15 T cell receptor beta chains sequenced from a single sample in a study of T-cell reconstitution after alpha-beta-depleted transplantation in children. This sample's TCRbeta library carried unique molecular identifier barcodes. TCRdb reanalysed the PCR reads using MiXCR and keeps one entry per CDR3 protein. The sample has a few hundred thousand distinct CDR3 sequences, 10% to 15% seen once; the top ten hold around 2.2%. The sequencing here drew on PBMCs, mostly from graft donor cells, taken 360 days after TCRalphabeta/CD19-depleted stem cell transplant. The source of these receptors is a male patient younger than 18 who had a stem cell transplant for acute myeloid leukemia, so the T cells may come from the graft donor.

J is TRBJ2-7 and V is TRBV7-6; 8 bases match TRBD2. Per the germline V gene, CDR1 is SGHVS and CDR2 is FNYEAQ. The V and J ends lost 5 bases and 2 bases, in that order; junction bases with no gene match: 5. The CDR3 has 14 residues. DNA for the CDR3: TGTGCCAGCAGCCTCCAGCGGGAGACCTACGAGCAGTACTTC. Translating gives CASSLQRETYEQYF.

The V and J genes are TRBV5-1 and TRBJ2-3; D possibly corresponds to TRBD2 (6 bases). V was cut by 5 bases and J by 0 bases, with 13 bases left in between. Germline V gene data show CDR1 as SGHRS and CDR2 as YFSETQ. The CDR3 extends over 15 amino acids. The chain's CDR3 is CASRVLAGSTDTQYF. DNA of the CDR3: TGCGCCAGCAGGGTACTAGCCGGTAGCACAGATACGCAGTATTTT. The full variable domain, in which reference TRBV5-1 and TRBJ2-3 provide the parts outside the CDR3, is KAGVTQTPRYLIKTRGQQVTLSCSPISGHRSVSWYQQTPGQGLQFLFEYFSETQRNKGNFPGRFSGRQFSNSRSEMNVSTLELGDSALYLCASRVLAGSTDTQYFGPGTRLTVL.

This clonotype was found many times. The CDR3 loop is CASSPTLAVDTGELFF. The CDR3 DNA follows: TGTGCCAGCTCCCCGACCCTAGCGGTTGACACCGGGGAGCTGTTTTTT. The rearrangement uses TRBV9 and TRBJ2-2, with 7 bases matching TRBD2. Germline V gene sequence: CDR1 SGDLS, CDR2 YYNGEE. Trimming took 7 bases from V and 3 from J; bases not matched to a gene: 12. The CDR3 contains 16 residues. Full variable domain (rest looked up from reference TRBV9 and TRBJ2-2): DSGVTQTPKHLITATGQRVTLRCSPRSGDLSVYWYQQSLDQGLQFLIQYYNGEERAKGNILERFSAQQFPDLHSELNLSSLELGDSALYFCASSPTLAVDTGELFFGEGSRLTVL.

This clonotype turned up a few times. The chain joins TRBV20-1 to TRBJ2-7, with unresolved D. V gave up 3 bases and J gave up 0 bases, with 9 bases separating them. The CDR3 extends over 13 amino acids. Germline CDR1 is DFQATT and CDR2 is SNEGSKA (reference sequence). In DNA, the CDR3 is TGCAGTGCTAGGTTTCCCAGCTCCTACGAGCAGTACTTC. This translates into CSARFPSSYEQYF.

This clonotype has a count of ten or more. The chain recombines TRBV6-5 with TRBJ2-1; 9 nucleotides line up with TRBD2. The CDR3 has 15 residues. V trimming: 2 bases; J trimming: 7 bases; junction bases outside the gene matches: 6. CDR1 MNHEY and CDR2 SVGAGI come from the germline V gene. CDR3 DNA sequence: TGTGCCAGCAGTTACGGGCTAGCGGGACGGAATGAGCAGTTCTTC. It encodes CASSYGLAGRNEQFF.

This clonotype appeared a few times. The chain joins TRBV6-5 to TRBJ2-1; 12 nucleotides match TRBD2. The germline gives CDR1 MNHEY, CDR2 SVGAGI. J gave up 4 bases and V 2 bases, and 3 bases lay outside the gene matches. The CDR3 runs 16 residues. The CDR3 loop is CASSYLLAGGYNEQFF. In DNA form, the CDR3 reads TGTGCCAGCAGTTACCTCCTAGCGGGAGGGTACAATGAGCAGTTCTTC.

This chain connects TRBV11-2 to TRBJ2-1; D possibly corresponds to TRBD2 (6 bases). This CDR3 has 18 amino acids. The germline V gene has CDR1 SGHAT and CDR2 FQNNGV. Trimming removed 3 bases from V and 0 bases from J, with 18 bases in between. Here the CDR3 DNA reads TGTGCCAGCAGCTTTTGGCTGGGAGGACCTAGCTCCTACAATGAGCAGTTCTTC. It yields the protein CASSFWLGGPSSYNEQFF. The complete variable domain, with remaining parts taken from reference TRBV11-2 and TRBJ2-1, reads EAGVAQSPRYKIIEKRQSVAFWCNPISGHATLYWYQQILGQGPKLLIQFQNNGVVDDSQLPKDRFSAERLKGVDSTLKIQPAKLEDSAVYLCASSFWLGGPSSYNEQFFGPGTRLTVL.

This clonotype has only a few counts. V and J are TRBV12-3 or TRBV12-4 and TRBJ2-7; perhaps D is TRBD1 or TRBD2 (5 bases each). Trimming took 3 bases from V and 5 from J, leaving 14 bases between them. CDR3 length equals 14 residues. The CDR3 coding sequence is TGTGCCAGCAGTTTCGAACTTTTGGGGGACGAGCAGTACTTC. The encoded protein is CASSFELLGDEQYF.

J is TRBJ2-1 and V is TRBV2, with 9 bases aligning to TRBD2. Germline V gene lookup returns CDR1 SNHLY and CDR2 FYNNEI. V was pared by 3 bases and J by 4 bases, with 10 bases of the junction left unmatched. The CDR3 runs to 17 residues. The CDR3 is CASSDIFLAGNYNEQFF. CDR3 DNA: TGTGCCAGCAGTGACATTTTCCTAGCGGGGAATTACAATGAGCAGTTCTTC.

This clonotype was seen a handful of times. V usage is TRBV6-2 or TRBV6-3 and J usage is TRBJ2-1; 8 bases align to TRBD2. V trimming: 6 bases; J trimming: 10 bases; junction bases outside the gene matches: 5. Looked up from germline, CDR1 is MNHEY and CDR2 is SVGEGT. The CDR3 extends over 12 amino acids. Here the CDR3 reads CASRRREGEQFF. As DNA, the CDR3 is TGTGCCAGCAGACGACGGGAGGGGGAGCAGTTCTTC.

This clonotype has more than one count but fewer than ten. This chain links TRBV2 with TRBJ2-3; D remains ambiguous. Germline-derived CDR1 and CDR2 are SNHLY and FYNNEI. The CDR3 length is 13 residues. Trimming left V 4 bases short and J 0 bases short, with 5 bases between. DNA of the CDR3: TGTGCCAGCAGTGTGGAGAGCACAGATACGCAGTATTTT. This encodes CASSVESTDTQYF. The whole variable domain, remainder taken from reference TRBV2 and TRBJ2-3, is EPEVTQTPSHQVTQMGQEVILRCVPISNHLYFYWYRQILGQKVEFLVSFYNNEISEKSEIFDDQFSVERPDGSNFTLKIRSTKLEDSAMYFCASSVESTDTQYFGPGTRLTVL.

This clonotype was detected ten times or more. CDR3 amino acids: CASSPSSGRGTYEQYF. In nucleotides, the CDR3 is TGTGCCAGCAGTCCTTCGTCGGGTCGTGGGACCTACGAGCAGTACTTC. The chain employs TRBV28 and TRBJ2-7, with D unclear. V was trimmed by 5 bases and J by 2 bases, leaving 19 bases between them. The CDR3 sequence is 16 residues long. Germline CDR1 MDHEN, CDR2 SYDVKM.

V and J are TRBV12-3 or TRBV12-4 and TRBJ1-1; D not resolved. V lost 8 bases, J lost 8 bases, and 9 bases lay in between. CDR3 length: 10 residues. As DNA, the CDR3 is TGTGCCAGCGTAGCAGGCGAAGCTTTCTTT. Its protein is CASVAGEAFF.

The CDR3 region is CSATNAGSPADTQYF. The CDR3 DNA reads TGCAGTGCTACAAATGCGGGAAGCCCTGCGGATACGCAGTATTTT. The chain has TRBV20-1 and TRBJ2-3, with D perhaps TRBD2 (6 bases). The CDR3 has 15 residues. Germline CDR1 DFQATT, CDR2 SNEGSKA (reference sequence). Trimming left V 4 bases short and J 6 bases short, with 20 bases between.

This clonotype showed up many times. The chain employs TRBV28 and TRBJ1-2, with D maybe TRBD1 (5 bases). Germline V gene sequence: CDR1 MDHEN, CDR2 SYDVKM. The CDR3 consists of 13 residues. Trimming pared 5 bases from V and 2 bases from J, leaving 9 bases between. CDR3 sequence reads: CASSPRVNYGYTF. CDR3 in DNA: TGTGCCAGCAGTCCCAGGGTGAACTATGGCTACACCTTC.